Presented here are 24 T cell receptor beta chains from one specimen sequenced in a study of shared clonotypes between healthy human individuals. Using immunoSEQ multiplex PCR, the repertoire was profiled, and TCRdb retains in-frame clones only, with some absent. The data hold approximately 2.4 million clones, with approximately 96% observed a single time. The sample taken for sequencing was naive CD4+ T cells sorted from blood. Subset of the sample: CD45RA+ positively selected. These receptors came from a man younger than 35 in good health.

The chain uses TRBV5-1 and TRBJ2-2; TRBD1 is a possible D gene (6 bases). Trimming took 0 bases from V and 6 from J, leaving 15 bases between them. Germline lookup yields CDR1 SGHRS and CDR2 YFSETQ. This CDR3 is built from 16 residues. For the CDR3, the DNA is TGCGCCAGCAGCTTGGCCGTAACAGGGATTTCCGGGGAGCTGTTTTTT. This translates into CASSLAVTGISGELFF.

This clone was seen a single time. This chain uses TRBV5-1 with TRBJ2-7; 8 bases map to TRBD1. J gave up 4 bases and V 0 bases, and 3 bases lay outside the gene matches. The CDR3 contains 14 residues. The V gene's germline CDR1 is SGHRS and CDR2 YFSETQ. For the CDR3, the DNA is TGCGCCAGCAGCTTGGACCAGGGGGCTTACGAGCAGTACTTC. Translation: CASSLDQGAYEQYF.

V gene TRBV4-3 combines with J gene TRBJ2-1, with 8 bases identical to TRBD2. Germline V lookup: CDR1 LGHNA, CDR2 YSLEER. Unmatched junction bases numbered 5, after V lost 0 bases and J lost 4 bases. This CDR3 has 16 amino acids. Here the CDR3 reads CASSQEFTSGYNEQFF. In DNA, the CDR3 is TGCGCCAGCAGCCAAGAATTCACTAGCGGATACAATGAGCAGTTCTTC.

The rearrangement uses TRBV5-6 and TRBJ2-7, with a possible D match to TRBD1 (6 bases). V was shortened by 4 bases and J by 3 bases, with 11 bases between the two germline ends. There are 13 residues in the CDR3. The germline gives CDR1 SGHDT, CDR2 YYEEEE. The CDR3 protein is CASSGQFGYEQYF. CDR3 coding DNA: TGTGCCAGCAGCGGACAGTTCGGCTACGAGCAGTACTTC. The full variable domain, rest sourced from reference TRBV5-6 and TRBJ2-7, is DAGVTQSPTHLIKTRGQQVTLRCSPKSGHDTVSWYQQALGQGPQFIFQYYEEEERQRGNFPDRFSGHQFPNYSSELNVNALLLGDSALYLCASSGQFGYEQYFGPGTRLTVT.

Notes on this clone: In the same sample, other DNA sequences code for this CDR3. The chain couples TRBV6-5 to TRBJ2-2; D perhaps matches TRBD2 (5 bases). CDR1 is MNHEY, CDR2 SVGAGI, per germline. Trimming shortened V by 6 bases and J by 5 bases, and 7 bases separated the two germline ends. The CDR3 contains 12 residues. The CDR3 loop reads CASRTGTGELFF. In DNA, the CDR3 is TGTGCCAGCAGAACGGGGACCGGGGAGCTGTTTTTT.

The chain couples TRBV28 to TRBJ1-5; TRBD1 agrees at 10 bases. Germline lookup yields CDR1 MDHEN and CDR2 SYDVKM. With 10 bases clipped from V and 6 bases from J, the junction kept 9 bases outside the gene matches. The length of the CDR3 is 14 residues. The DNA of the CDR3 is TGTGCCACCCGGGACAGGGGCGTCAGTCAGCCCCAGCATTTT. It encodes CATRDRGVSQPQHF. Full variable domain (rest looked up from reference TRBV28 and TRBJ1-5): DVKVTQSSRYLVKRTGEKVFLECVQDMDHENMFWYRQDPGLGLRLIYFSYDVKMKEKGDIPEGYSVSREKKERFSLILESASTNQTSMYLCATRDRGVSQPQHFGDGTRLSIL.

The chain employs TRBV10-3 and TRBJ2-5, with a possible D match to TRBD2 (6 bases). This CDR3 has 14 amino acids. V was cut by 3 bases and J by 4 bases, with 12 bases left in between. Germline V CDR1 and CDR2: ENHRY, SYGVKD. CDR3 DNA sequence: TGTGCCATCAGTGATGTGAACGGGGGAGAGACCCAGTACTTC. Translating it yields CAISDVNGGETQYF.

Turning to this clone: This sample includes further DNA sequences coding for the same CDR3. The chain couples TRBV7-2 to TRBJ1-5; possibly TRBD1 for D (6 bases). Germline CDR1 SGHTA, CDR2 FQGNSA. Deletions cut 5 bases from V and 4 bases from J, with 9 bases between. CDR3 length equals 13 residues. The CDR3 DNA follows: TGTGCCAGCAGCGTCAGGGGAAATCAGCCCCAGCATTTT. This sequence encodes CASSVRGNQPQHF.

The CDR3 sequence is CASSRGRTGNYEQYF. In DNA, the CDR3 is TGTGCCAGCAGCCGAGGTAGGACAGGGAACTACGAGCAGTACTTC. The chain is built from TRBV28 and TRBJ2-7; 8 bases are a match to TRBD1. The CDR3 totals 15 residues. Germline trimming cut 6 bases from V and 3 bases from J; bases unmatched to any gene: 10. Germline V CDR1 and CDR2: MDHEN, SYDVKM.

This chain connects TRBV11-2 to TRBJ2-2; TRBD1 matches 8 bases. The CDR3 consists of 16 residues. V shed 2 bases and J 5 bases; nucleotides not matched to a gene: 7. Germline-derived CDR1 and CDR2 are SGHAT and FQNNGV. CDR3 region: CASSLIWTGHTGELFF. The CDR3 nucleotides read TGTGCCAGCAGCTTAATCTGGACAGGGCATACCGGGGAGCTGTTTTTT.

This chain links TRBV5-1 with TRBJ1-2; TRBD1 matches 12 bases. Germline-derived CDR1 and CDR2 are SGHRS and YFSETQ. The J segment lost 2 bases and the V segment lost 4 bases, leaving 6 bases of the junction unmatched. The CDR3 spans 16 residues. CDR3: CASSNPGQGANYGYTF. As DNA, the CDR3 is TGCGCCAGCAGCAATCCGGGACAGGGGGCGAACTATGGCTACACCTTC.

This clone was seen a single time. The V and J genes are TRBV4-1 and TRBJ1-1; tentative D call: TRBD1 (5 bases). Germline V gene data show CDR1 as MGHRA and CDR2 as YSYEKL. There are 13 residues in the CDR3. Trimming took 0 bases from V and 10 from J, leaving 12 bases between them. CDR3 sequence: CASSQDQGLSAFF. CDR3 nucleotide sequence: TGCGCCAGCAGCCAAGATCAGGGACTTTCAGCTTTCTTT.

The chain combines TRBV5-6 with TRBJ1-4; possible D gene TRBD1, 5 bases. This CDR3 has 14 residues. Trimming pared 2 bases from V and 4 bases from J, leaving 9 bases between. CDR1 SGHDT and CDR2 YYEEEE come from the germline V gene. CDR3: CASSLRGYNEKLFF. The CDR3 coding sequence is TGTGCCAGCAGCTTACGGGGGTATAATGAAAAACTGTTTTTT.

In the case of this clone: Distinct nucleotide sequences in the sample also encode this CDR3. CDR3 loop: CSVGREGNEQFF. The CDR3 DNA reads as TGCAGCGTTGGCAGGGAAGGCAATGAGCAGTTCTTC. The rearrangement uses TRBV29-1 and TRBJ2-1, with D tentatively TRBD1 (5 bases). Germline-derived CDR1 and CDR2 are SQVTM and ANQGSEA. Trimming stripped 4 bases from V and 6 bases from J, with 10 bases between. The CDR3 runs 12 residues.

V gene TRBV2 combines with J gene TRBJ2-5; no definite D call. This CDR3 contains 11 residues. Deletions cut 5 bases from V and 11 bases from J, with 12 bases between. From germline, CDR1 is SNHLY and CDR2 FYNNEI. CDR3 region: CASSWTEVQYF. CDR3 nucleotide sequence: TGTGCCAGCAGTTGGACGGAAGTTCAGTACTTC. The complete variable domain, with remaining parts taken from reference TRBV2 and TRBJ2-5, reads EPEVTQTPSHQVTQMGQEVILRCVPISNHLYFYWYRQILGQKVEFLVSFYNNEISEKSEIFDDQFSVERPDGSNFTLKIRSTKLEDSAMYFCASSWTEVQYFGPGTRLLVL.

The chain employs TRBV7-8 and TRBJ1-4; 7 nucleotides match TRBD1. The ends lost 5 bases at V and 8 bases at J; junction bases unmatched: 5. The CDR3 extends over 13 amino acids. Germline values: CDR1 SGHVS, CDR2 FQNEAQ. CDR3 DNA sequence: TGTGCCAGCAGCAGGGGGCGAGTAGAAAAACTGTTTTTT. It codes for CASSRGRVEKLFF.

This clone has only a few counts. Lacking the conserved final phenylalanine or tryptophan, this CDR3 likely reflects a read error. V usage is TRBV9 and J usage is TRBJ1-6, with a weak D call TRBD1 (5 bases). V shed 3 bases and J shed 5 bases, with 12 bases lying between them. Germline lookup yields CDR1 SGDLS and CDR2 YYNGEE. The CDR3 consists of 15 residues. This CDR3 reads CASSDRQLHNSPLHS. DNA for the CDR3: TGTGCCAGCAGCGATCGACAGCTACATAATTCACCCCTCCACTCT.

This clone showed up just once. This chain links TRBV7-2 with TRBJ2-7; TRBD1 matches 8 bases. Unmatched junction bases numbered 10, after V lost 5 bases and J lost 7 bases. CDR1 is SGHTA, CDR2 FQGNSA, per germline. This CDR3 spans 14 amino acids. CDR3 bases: TGTGCCAGCAGCCAAATGGACAGGGTTGGGGAGCAGTACTTC. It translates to CASSQMDRVGEQYF.

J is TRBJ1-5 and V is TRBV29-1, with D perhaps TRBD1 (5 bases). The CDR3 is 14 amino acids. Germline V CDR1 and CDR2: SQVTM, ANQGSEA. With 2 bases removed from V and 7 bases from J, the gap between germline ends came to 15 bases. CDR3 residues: CSVELLGASQPQHF. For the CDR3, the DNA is TGCAGCGTTGAATTACTAGGGGCATCGCAGCCCCAGCATTTT.

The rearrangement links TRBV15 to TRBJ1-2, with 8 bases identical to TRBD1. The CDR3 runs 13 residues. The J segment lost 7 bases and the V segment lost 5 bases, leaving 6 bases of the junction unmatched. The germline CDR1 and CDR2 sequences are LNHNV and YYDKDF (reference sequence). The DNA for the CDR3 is TGTGCCACCAGCTCCGACAGGGGTCTTGGCTACACCTTC. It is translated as CATSSDRGLGYTF.

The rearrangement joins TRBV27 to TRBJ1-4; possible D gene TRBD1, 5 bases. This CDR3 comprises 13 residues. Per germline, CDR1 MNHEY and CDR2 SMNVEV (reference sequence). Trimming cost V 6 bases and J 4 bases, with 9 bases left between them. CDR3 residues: CASRQEINEKLFF. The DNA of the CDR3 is TGTGCCAGCAGACAGGAGATTAATGAAAAACTGTTTTTT.

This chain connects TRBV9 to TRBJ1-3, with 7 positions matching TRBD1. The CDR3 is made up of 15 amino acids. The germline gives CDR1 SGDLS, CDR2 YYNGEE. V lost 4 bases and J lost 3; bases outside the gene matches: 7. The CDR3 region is CASSPETGYGNTIYF. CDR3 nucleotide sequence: TGTGCCAGCAGCCCCGAGACAGGGTATGGAAACACCATATATTTT.

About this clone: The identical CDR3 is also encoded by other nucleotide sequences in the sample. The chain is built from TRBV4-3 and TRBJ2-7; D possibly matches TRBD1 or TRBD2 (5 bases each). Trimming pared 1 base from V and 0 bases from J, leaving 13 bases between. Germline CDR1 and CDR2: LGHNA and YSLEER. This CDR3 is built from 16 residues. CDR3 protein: CASSQGTGPSSYEQYF. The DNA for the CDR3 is TGCGCCAGCAGCCAAGGAACGGGACCCAGCTCCTACGAGCAGTACTTC.

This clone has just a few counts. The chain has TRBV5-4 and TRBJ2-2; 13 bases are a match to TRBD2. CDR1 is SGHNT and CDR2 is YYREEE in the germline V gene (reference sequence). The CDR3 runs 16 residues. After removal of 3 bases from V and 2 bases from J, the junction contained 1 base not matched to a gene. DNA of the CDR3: TGTGCCAGCAGCTCGGGACTAGCGGGAAACACCGGGGAGCTGTTTTTT. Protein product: CASSSGLAGNTGELFF. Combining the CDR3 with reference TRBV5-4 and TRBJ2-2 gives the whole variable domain ETGVTQSPTHLIKTRGQQVTLRCSSQSGHNTVSWYQQALGQGPQFIFQYYREEENGRGNFPPRFSGLQFPNYSSELNVNALELDDSALYLCASSSGLAGNTGELFFGEGSRLTVL.